The 12 T cell receptor beta chains in this list originate from one sample, sequenced in a study of OX40 agonist ivuxolimab in advanced cancers. Generated by immunoSEQ multiplex PCR, the TCRdb table keeps only in-frame clones and is missing some. The repertoire holds roughly 100,000 clones, with approximately 90% as singletons. Here the sequenced sample was CD4+ or CD8+ T cells sorted from blood, taken in a trial of the OX40 agonist ivuxolimab. The receptors originated from an adult with an advanced solid tumor such as melanoma, head and neck, liver or kidney cancer.

This chain connects TRBV2 to TRBJ1-2; tentative D call: TRBD1 (5 bases). Germline V gene data show CDR1 as SNHLY and CDR2 as FYNNEI. This CDR3 region has 12 residues. V was shortened by 4 bases and J by 4 bases, with 7 bases between the two germline ends. CDR3 protein: CASSVGLYGYTF. DNA of the CDR3: TGTGCCAGCAGTGTGGGACTCTATGGCTACACCTTC.

The chain recombines TRBV4-2 with TRBJ2-7, with 7 positions matching TRBD2. Losses at the gene ends were 8 bases for V and 3 bases for J; bases not matched to a gene: 7. This CDR3 contains 13 residues. The V gene's germline CDR1 is LGHNA and CDR2 YNFKEQ. CDR3 protein: CASFLRGSYEQYF. The CDR3 DNA reads as TGTGCCAGCTTCCTGCGGGGGAGCTACGAGCAGTACTTC.

This chain links TRBV7-8 with TRBJ2-7, with TRBD1 matching 10 bases. Trimming removed 1 base from V and 6 bases from J; junction bases left unmatched: 15. Germline V CDR1 and CDR2: SGHVS, FQNEAQ. There are 18 residues in the CDR3. CDR3 sequence reads: CASSLVETGGAATSEQYF. The CDR3 DNA follows: TGTGCCAGCAGCTTAGTAGAGACAGGGGGCGCAGCAACGTCCGAGCAGTACTTC.

This chain links TRBV28 with TRBJ1-3; a weak D match, TRBD1 (6 bases). The ends were cut back, 5 bases at V and 4 bases at J, with 21 bases in the middle. The germline V gene encodes CDR1 MDHEN and CDR2 SYDVKM. This CDR3 spans 17 amino acids. This chain's CDR3 is CASSLAGDMSAGNTIYF. In DNA, the CDR3 is TGTGCCAGCAGTCTAGCAGGGGATATGAGTGCGGGAAACACCATATATTTT.

The J gene is TRBJ2-2, the V gene TRBV28; 11 bases are a match to TRBD2. With 10 bases clipped from V and 2 bases from J, the junction kept 3 bases outside the gene matches. The CDR3 totals 14 residues. CDR1 and CDR2 (germline): MDHEN, SYDVKM. In DNA, the CDR3 is TGTGCCATTCTAGCGGGGGGTAACACCGGGGAGCTGTTTTTT. Translation: CAILAGGNTGELFF.

The V call is TRBV5-4, the J call TRBJ1-2; D is possibly TRBD1 (5 bases). The CDR3 covers 16 residues. V gave up 3 bases and J gave up 0 bases, with 15 bases separating them. CDR1 and CDR2 from the germline V gene are SGHNT and YYREEE (reference sequence). In DNA, the CDR3 is TGTGCCAGCAGCTATCGTACAGGATCCGCTAACTATGGCTACACCTTC. The encoded protein is CASSYRTGSANYGYTF.

The gene calls are TRBV5-4 and TRBJ2-4; 10 bases align to TRBD2. Trimming removed 4 bases from V and 0 bases from J; junction bases left unmatched: 4. Per germline, CDR1 SGHNT and CDR2 YYREEE (reference sequence). This CDR3 has 16 amino acids. In DNA form, the CDR3 reads TGTGCCAGCAGCCCTAGCGGGGGAGTAGCCAAAAACATTCAGTACTTC. Translated: CASSPSGGVAKNIQYF. The full variable domain, completed using reference TRBV5-4 and TRBJ2-4, is ETGVTQSPTHLIKTRGQQVTLRCSSQSGHNTVSWYQQALGQGPQFIFQYYREEENGRGNFPPRFSGLQFPNYSSELNVNALELDDSALYLCASSPSGGVAKNIQYFGAGTRLSVL.

V usage is TRBV7-9 and J usage is TRBJ2-3; D unclear. Trimming took off 3 bases at V and 2 bases at J, with 6 bases between the two ends. Per germline, CDR1 SEHNR and CDR2 FQNEAQ (reference sequence). The CDR3 runs to 13 residues. The DNA of the CDR3 is TGTGCCAGCAGCTTTGGTAACACAGATACGCAGTATTTT. Translated, it gives CASSFGNTDTQYF.

This clone was seen once. The CDR3 spells CASSKAGVGGGETQYF. CDR3 nucleotides: TGTGCCAGCAGCAAAGCCGGAGTAGGAGGGGGGGAGACCCAGTACTTC. The chain combines TRBV21-1 with TRBJ2-5. TRBV21-1 is a documented pseudogene. The CDR3 spans 16 residues.

The chain employs TRBV7-9 and TRBJ1-1; possibly TRBD1 for D (5 bases). Looked up from germline, CDR1 is SEHNR and CDR2 is FQNEAQ (reference sequence). Deletions cut 0 bases from V and 6 bases from J, with 20 bases between. The CDR3 loop spans 17 amino acids. As DNA, the CDR3 is TGTGCCAGCAGCTTAGCTCTTAGCACAGACAGTACGGCTGAAGCTTTCTTT. Translated, it gives CASSLALSTDSTAEAFF.

V usage is TRBV6-5 and J usage is TRBJ1-5; D uncertain. The germline V gene has CDR1 MNHEY and CDR2 SVGAGI. This CDR3 comprises 13 residues. The V end was cut by 7 bases, the J end by 3 bases, with 10 bases between. CDR3 nucleotide sequence: TGTGCCAGCAAGGGCCCCTCCAATCAGCCCCAGCATTTT. It codes for CASKGPSNQPQHF.

The rearrangement links TRBV4-3 to TRBJ2-5; D remains unclear. Trimming took off 0 bases at V and 3 bases at J, with 8 bases between the two ends. This CDR3 has 14 residues. CDR1 is LGHNA, CDR2 YSLEER, per germline. CDR3 coding DNA: TGCGCCAGCAGCCAAGATCGTACCAAAGAGACCCAGTACTTC. It codes for CASSQDRTKETQYF.